Presented here are 20 T cell receptor beta chains from one specimen sequenced in a study of cytomegalovirus exposure and HLA in healthy donors. Vbeta (60) and Jbeta (13) primers were used in the PCR. Assay used: immunoSEQ multiplex PCR; TCRdb lists only in-frame clones, some missing. The table shows around 80,000 clones, with 74% occurring only once. The specimen was PBMCs. The receptors originated from a man aged 35 to 55 in good health and CMV-seropositive.

V and J are TRBV5-6 and TRBJ2-5, with 10 positions matching TRBD1. The DNA matches TRBJ2-7 better at its end, which makes the J call doubtful. The CDR3 is 14 amino acids. In germline, CDR1 is SGHDT, CDR2 YYEEEE. CDR3 loop: CASSPGQGGNEQYF. Written as DNA, the CDR3 is TGTGCCAGCAGCCCCGGACAGGGGGGAAACGAGCAGTACTTC.

The V gene is TRBV5-6, the J gene TRBJ1-5; D possibly corresponds to TRBD1 (6 bases). The germline gives CDR1 SGHDT, CDR2 YYEEEE. Trimming shortened V by 2 bases and J by 5 bases, and 11 bases separated the two germline ends. CDR3 length: 14 residues. CDR3 sequence reads: CASSFRQEDQPQHF. The CDR3 bases are TGTGCCAGCAGCTTTCGACAGGAGGATCAGCCCCAGCATTTT.

This clone was counted once. The chain joins TRBV18 to TRBJ2-7; TRBD2 matches 10 bases. The CDR3 spans 15 residues. CDR1 and CDR2 (germline): KGHSH, LQKENI. V was clipped by 3 bases and J by 7 bases; unmatched bases: 9. The CDR3 sequence is CASSPNSGRIGEQYF. The CDR3 DNA follows: TGTGCCAGCTCACCGAATAGCGGGAGGATCGGGGAGCAGTACTTC.

The chain joins TRBV10-1 to TRBJ2-5, with 9 bases aligning to TRBD2. Germline V gene lookup returns CDR1 WNHNN and CDR2 SYGVQD (reference sequence). Losses at the gene ends were 4 bases for V and 2 bases for J; bases not matched to a gene: 5. The CDR3 loop spans 15 amino acids. CDR3 coding DNA: TGCGCCAGCAGTGCCGGGACTAGCCGACAAGAGACCCAGTACTTC. Amino acids: CASSAGTSRQETQYF.

The V gene is TRBV28, the J gene TRBJ1-2, with TRBD1 matching 10 bases. There are 14 residues in the CDR3. With 5 bases clipped from V and 6 bases from J, the junction kept 6 bases outside the gene matches. Germline V CDR1 and CDR2: MDHEN, SYDVKM. Written as DNA, the CDR3 is TGTGCCAGCAGTCCCCCGGGACAGGGGCATGGCTACACCTTC. Amino acids: CASSPPGQGHGYTF.

The chain carries TRBV7-2 and TRBJ2-7; D ambiguous. Germline V gives CDR1 SGHTA, CDR2 FQGNSA. This CDR3 contains 15 residues. V was cut by 0 bases and J by 1 base, with 10 bases left in between. CDR3 DNA sequence: TGTGCCAGCAGCTTAGCTGTGACTGATTCCTACGAGCAGTACTTC. Translation gives CASSLAVTDSYEQYF.

This clone has more than one count but fewer than ten. The rearrangement uses TRBV6-1 and TRBJ1-4; D possibly corresponds to TRBD1 (5 bases). This CDR3 is built from 16 residues. Trimming removed 3 bases at V and 3 bases at J, with 14 bases between. Germline assignment: CDR1 MNHNS and CDR2 SASEGT. The CDR3 nucleotides read TGTGCCAGCAGTGATTGGGGCTCGGCGGCTAATGAAAAACTGTTTTTT. This translates into CASSDWGSAANEKLFF.

The CDR3 loop is CAWSVLRGNTIYF. CDR3 in DNA: TGTGCCTGGAGTGTACTCCGGGGAAACACCATATATTTT. This sequence joins TRBV30 and TRBJ1-3; the D is unclear. Germline lookup yields CDR1 GTSNPN and CDR2 SVGIG (reference sequence). V was pared by 0 bases and J by 4 bases, with 7 bases between. The CDR3 length is 13 residues. The variable domain in full, with the rest retrieved from reference TRBV30 and TRBJ1-3, is SQTIHQWPATLVQPVGSPLSLECTVEGTSNPNLYWYRQAAGRGLQLLFYSVGIGQISSEVPQNLSASRPQDRQFILSSKKLLLSDSGFYLCAWSVLRGNTIYFGEGSWLTVV.

The chain is built from TRBV5-5 and TRBJ1-6; D is unresolved. Trimming cost V 2 bases and J 9 bases, with 6 bases left between them. The CDR3 has 12 amino acids. Germline V gene data show CDR1 as SGHKS and CDR2 as YYEKEE (reference sequence). For the CDR3, the DNA is TGTGCCAGCAGCTTTCCATTTTCACCCCTCCACTTT. It codes for CASSFPFSPLHF.

This chain links TRBV6-5 with TRBJ1-5; possibly TRBD1 for D (6 bases). The CDR3 length is 14 residues. Per the germline V gene, CDR1 is MNHEY and CDR2 is SVGAGI. V was pared by 2 bases and J by 6 bases, with 11 bases between. As DNA, the CDR3 is TGTGCCAGCAGTTACGAACAGGGTAGTCAGCCCCAGCATTTT. Translated, it gives CASSYEQGSQPQHF.

The chain recombines TRBV5-6 with TRBJ2-7, with 8 bases lining up with TRBD2. The germline CDR1 and CDR2 sequences are SGHDT and YYEEEE. V was pared by 4 bases and J by 0 bases, with 9 bases of the junction left unmatched. The CDR3 sequence is 16 residues long. The CDR3 is CASSDQGRGASYEQYF. DNA of the CDR3: TGTGCCAGCAGCGACCAGGGGCGGGGGGCCTCCTACGAGCAGTACTTC.

V usage is TRBV18 and J usage is TRBJ2-2, with TRBD2 matching over 11 bases. The J segment lost 5 bases and the V segment lost 3 bases, leaving 8 bases of the junction unmatched. CDR1 and CDR2 (germline): KGHSH, LQKENI. The length of the CDR3 is 17 residues. CDR3 sequence: CASSPQTGTSGTGELFF. Written as DNA, the CDR3 is TGTGCCAGCTCACCTCAAACCGGGACTAGCGGAACCGGGGAGCTGTTTTTT.

This chain joins TRBV28 and TRBJ1-5; D unclear. V dropped 8 bases and J dropped 4 bases, with 15 bases sitting between them. This CDR3 is built from 14 residues. CDR1 and CDR2 (germline): MDHEN, SYDVKM. This CDR3 is CASRFAGGNQPQHF. The CDR3 DNA reads TGTGCCAGCCGCTTTGCTGGCGGTAATCAGCCCCAGCATTTT.

Only a few counts were recorded for this clone. V is TRBV25-1 and J is TRBJ2-2; D unclear. This CDR3 has 15 amino acids. With 0 bases removed from V and 1 base from J, the gap between germline ends came to 6 bases. Germline V gene lookup returns CDR1 MGHDK and CDR2 SYGVNS. The CDR3 sequence is CASSEYRGNTGELFF. Written as DNA, the CDR3 is TGTGCCAGCAGTGAATATAGAGGGAACACCGGGGAGCTGTTTTTT.

The rearrangement links TRBV7-9 to TRBJ2-1, with 11 nucleotides matching TRBD2. Germline CDR1 is SEHNR and CDR2 is FQNEAQ (reference sequence). V dropped 4 bases and J dropped 8; count of bases not matched to a gene: 7. This CDR3 has 15 amino acids. CDR3 sequence (DNA): TGTGCCAGCAGCTCACTAGCGGGAGCCACCTATGAGCAGTTCTTC. Protein: CASSSLAGATYEQFF.

The chain recombines TRBV7-6 with TRBJ2-5, with TRBD2 matching over 15 bases. Unmatched junction bases numbered 8, after V lost 5 bases and J lost 1 base. This CDR3 comprises 18 residues. CDR1 SGHVS and CDR2 FNYEAQ come from the germline V gene. The CDR3, as DNA: TGTGCCAGCAGCCCGGGACTAGCGGGAGGAGGTGGCCAAGAGACCCAGTACTTC. Translating it yields CASSPGLAGGGGQETQYF.

The chain recombines TRBV7-9 with TRBJ2-7; the D gene is possibly TRBD1 (6 bases). The ends were cut back, 2 bases at V and 7 bases at J, with 18 bases in the middle. This CDR3 region has 15 residues. Germline lookup yields CDR1 SEHNR and CDR2 FQNEAQ (reference sequence). Here the CDR3 DNA reads TGTGCCAGCAGCTTATATTTTGCGGCAGGGGAAGAGCAGTACTTC. Protein sequence: CASSLYFAAGEEQYF.

The chain has TRBV19 and TRBJ2-1, with 10 bases identical to TRBD1. The CDR3 is made up of 14 amino acids. The V gene end was trimmed by 10 bases and the J gene end by 6 bases; junction bases not matched to a gene: 9. CDR1 LNHDA and CDR2 SQIVND come from the germline V gene (reference sequence). In nucleotides, the CDR3 is TGTGCCACTTCACCCGGGACAGGGGTCAATGAGCAGTTCTTC. It is translated as CATSPGTGVNEQFF.

The chain couples TRBV30 to TRBJ1-1; D might be TRBD1 (5 bases). The CDR3 loop spans 15 amino acids. Trimming cost V 4 bases and J 1 base, with 16 bases left between them. The germline V gene has CDR1 GTSNPN and CDR2 SVGIG (reference sequence). CDR3 region: CAWIKRGKGNTEAFF. CDR3 nucleotide sequence: TGTGCCTGGATAAAAAGGGGCAAGGGGAACACTGAAGCTTTCTTT.

CDR3 in amino acids: CASSLGTSGSRGELFF. The CDR3 DNA follows: TGTGCCAGCAGCCTGGGGACTAGCGGGAGTCGGGGGGAGCTGTTTTTT. The chain joins TRBV11-3 to TRBJ2-2, with 14 bases fitting TRBD2. This CDR3 spans 16 amino acids. V was clipped by 5 bases and J by 8 bases; unmatched bases: 7. Germline CDR1 is SGHNT and CDR2 is YENEEA.